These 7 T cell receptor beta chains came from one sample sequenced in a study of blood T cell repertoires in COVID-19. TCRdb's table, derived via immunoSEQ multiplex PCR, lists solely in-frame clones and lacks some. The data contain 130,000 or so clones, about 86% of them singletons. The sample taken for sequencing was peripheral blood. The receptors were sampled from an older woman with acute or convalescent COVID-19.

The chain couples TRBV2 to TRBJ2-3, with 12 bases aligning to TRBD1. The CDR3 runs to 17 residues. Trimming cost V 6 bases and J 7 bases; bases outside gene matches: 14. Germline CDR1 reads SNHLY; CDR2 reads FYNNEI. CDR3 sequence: CASSPRGGQGARNTQYF. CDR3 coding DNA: TGTGCCAGCAGCCCAAGGGGGGGACAGGGGGCGCGGAATACGCAGTATTTT.

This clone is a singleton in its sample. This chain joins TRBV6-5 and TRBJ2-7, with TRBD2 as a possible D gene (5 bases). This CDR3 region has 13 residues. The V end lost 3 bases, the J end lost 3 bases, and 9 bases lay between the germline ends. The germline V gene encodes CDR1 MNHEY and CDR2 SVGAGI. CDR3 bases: TGTGCCAGCAGTTATTCTCGGGGCTACGAGCAGTACTTC. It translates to CASSYSRGYEQYF.

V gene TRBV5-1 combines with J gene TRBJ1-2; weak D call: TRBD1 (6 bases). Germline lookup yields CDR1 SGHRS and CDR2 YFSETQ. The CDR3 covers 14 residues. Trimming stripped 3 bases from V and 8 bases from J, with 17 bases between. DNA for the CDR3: TGCGCCAGCAGCTCCTCGGACAGTGTGCGAGGCTACACCTTC. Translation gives CASSSSDSVRGYTF.

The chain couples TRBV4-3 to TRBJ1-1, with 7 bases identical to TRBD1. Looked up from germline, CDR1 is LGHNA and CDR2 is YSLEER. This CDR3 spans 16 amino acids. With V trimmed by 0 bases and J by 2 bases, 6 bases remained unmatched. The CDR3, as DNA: TGCGCCAGCAGCCAAGATGTGAGGGGGCCCAACACTGAAGCTTTCTTT. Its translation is CASSQDVRGPNTEAFF.

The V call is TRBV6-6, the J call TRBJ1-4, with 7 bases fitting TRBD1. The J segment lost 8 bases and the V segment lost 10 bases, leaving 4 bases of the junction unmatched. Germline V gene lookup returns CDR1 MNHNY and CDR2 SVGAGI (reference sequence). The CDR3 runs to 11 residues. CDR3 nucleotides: TGTGCCACAAGGACAGGAGAAAAACTGTTTTTT. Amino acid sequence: CATRTGEKLFF.

CDR3 in amino acids: CAWGLAGGLNEQFF. For the CDR3, the DNA is TGTGCCTGGGGACTAGCGGGGGGTCTCAATGAGCAGTTCTTC. The gene calls are TRBV30 and TRBJ2-1, with 14 bases fitting TRBD2. The CDR3 is 14 residues long. V was pared by 5 bases and J by 6 bases, with 3 bases of the junction left unmatched. CDR1 and CDR2 from the germline V gene are GTSNPN and SVGIG (reference sequence).

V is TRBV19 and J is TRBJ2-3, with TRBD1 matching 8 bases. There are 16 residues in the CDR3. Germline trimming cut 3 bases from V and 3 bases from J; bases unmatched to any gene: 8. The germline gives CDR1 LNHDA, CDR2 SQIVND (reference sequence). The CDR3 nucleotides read TGTGCCAGTAGTATCGGACAGGGCCTGGTAACAGATACGCAGTATTTT. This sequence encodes CASSIGQGLVTDTQYF.